A single sample is the source of the 8 T cell receptor beta chains below, sequenced in a study of control samples from healthy donors and cancer patients. Assay used: immunoSEQ multiplex PCR; TCRdb lists only in-frame clones, some missing. The sample shows tens of thousands of clones, 70% to 90% of them seen only once. Sequencing was done on a sample of blood. Receptors were obtained from a woman aged 45-59 years in good health.

The V call is TRBV29-1, the J call TRBJ1-1; D gene ambiguous. This CDR3 is built from 16 residues. The germline CDR1 and CDR2 sequences are SQVTM and ANQGSEA. V shed 4 bases and J shed 0 bases, with 18 bases lying between them. Here the CDR3 DNA reads TGCAGCGTTGTCCGGACTCCCATGGGTATGAACACTGAAGCTTTCTTT. Translating it yields CSVVRTPMGMNTEAFF.

The chain combines TRBV6-5 with TRBJ1-2; TRBD1 agrees at 8 bases. V lost 0 bases and J lost 7; bases outside the gene matches: 7. CDR3 size: 15 residues. The germline CDR1 and CDR2 sequences are MNHEY and SVGAGI. The CDR3 bases are TGTGCCAGCAGTTACTCGGGACAGGTGACCCCTGGCTACACCTTC. Amino acid sequence: CASSYSGQVTPGYTF.

The rearrangement uses TRBV6-1 and TRBJ1-5; no firm D call. Germline CDR1 MNHNS, CDR2 SASEGT. The germline V and J ends were trimmed by 1 base and 4 bases, with 11 bases remaining between them. The CDR3 sequence is 15 residues long. The CDR3 protein is CASSEVYGVNQPQHF. The CDR3 DNA reads as TGTGCCAGCAGTGAAGTTTACGGGGTAAATCAGCCCCAGCATTTT.

This chain connects TRBV7-9 to TRBJ2-2; D uncertain. Trimming took 1 base from V and 4 from J, leaving 7 bases between them. Germline V gene sequence: CDR1 SEHNR, CDR2 FQNEAQ (reference sequence). The CDR3 sequence is 14 residues long. The DNA for the CDR3 is TGTGCCAGCAGCTTAGGGGCTGTCACCGGGGAGCTGTTTTTT. This encodes CASSLGAVTGELFF.

The chain joins TRBV11-2 to TRBJ2-6; 7 bases are a match to TRBD1. Trimming at V came to 5 bases and at J to 2 bases, leaving 6 bases not matched to a gene. CDR1 SGHAT and CDR2 FQNNGV come from the germline V gene. The CDR3 is 16 residues long. DNA of the CDR3: TGTGCCAGCAGCGAGGGGACAGCCCCTGGGGCCAACGTCCTGACTTTC. It encodes CASSEGTAPGANVLTF.

CDR3 sequence reads: CAISDSGNPDTQYF. The DNA of the CDR3 is TGTGCCATCAGTGATTCGGGGAACCCAGATACGCAGTATTTT. The chain has TRBV10-3 and TRBJ2-3, with D tentatively TRBD2 (5 bases). The length of the CDR3 is 14 residues. V dropped 3 bases and J dropped 4 bases, with 11 bases sitting between them. Germline V gene sequence: CDR1 ENHRY, CDR2 SYGVKD.

The rearrangement uses TRBV6-5 and TRBJ1-1; D not resolved. Trimming stripped 0 bases from V and 3 bases from J, with 8 bases between. CDR3 length: 14 residues. Germline V gene lookup returns CDR1 MNHEY and CDR2 SVGAGI. CDR3 bases: TGTGCCAGCAGTTACTCGACACCCTACACTGAAGCTTTCTTT. This gives the protein CASSYSTPYTEAFF.

The count of this clone is one. V is TRBV2 and J is TRBJ2-3, with a weak D call TRBD2 (5 bases). CDR3 length: 17 residues. Germline assignment: CDR1 SNHLY and CDR2 FYNNEI. Deletions cut 1 base from V and 0 bases from J, with 14 bases between. The CDR3 sequence is CASSEGGQSPSTDTQYF. As DNA, the CDR3 is TGTGCCAGCAGTGAAGGAGGGCAGTCCCCGAGCACAGATACGCAGTATTTT.